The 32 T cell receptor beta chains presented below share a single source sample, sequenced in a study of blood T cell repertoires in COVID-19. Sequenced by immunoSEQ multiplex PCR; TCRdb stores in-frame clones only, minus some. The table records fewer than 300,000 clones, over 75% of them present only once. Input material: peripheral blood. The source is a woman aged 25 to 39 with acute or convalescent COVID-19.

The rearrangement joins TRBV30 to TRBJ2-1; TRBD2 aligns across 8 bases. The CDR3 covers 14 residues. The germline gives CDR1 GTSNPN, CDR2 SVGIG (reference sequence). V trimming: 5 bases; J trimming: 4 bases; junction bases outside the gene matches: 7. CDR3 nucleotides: TGTGCCTGGGGGAGCGGGAGAGGGTACAATGAGCAGTTCTTC. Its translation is CAWGSGRGYNEQFF.

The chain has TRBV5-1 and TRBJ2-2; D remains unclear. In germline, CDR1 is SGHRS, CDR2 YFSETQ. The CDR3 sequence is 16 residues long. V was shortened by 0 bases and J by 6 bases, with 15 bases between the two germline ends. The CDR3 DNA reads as TGCGCCAGCAGCTTGGGGTTGCAGATGGGCGCCGGGGAGCTGTTTTTT. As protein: CASSLGLQMGAGELFF.

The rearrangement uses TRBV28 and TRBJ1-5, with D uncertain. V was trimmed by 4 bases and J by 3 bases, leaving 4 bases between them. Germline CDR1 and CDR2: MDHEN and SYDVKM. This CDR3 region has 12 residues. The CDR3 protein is CASSSTNQPQHF. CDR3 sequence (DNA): TGTGCCAGCAGTTCTACCAATCAGCCCCAGCATTTT. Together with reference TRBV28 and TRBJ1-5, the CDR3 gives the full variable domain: DVKVTQSSRYLVKRTGEKVFLECVQDMDHENMFWYRQDPGLGLRLIYFSYDVKMKEKGDIPEGYSVSREKKERFSLILESASTNQTSMYLCASSSTNQPQHFGDGTRLSIL.

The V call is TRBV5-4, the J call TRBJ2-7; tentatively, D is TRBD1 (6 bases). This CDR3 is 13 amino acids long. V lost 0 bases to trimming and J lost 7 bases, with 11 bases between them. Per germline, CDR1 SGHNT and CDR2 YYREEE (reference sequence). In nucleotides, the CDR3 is TGTGCCAGCAGCTTGGGACAGGAGAGTGAGCAGTACTTC. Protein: CASSLGQESEQYF.

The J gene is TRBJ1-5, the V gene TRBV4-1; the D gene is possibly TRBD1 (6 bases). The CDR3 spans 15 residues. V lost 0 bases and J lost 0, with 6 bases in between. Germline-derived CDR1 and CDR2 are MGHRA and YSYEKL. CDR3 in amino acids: CASSQEGGSNQPQHF. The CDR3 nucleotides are TGCGCCAGCAGCCAAGAAGGGGGTAGCAATCAGCCCCAGCATTTT.

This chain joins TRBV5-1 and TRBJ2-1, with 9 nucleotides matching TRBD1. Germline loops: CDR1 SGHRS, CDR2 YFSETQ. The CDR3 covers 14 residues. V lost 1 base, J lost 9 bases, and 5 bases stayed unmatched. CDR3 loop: CASSLKGQGSEQFF. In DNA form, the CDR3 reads TGCGCCAGCAGCTTGAAGGGACAGGGAAGTGAGCAGTTCTTC.

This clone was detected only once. The CDR3 region has the DNA TGTGCCAGCAGTTACAGTGCGGGGAGAGGAGATGAAAAACTGTTTTTT. Translated, it gives CASSYSAGRGDEKLFF. V is TRBV6-2 or TRBV6-3 and J is TRBJ1-4; the D is unclear. The CDR3 contains 16 residues. V shed 2 bases and J shed 6 bases, with 16 bases lying between them. Germline CDR1 reads MNHEY; CDR2 reads SVGEGT.

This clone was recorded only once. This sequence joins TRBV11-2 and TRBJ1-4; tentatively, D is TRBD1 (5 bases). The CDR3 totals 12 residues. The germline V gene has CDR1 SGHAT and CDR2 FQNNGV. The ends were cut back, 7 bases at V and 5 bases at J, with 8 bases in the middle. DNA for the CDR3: TGTGCCAGCAAGACAGACAATGAAAAACTGTTTTTT. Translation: CASKTDNEKLFF. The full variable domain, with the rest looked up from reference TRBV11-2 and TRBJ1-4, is EAGVAQSPRYKIIEKRQSVAFWCNPISGHATLYWYQQILGQGPKLLIQFQNNGVVDDSQLPKDRFSAERLKGVDSTLKIQPAKLEDSAVYLCASKTDNEKLFFGSGTQLSVL.

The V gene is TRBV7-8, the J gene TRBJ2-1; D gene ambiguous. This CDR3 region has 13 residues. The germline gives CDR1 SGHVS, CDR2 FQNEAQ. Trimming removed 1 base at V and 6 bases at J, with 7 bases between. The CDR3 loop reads CASSLGQINEQFF. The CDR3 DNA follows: TGTGCCAGCAGCTTAGGGCAGATCAATGAGCAGTTCTTC. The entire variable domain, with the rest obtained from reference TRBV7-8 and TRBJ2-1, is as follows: GAGVSQSPRYKVAKRGQDVALRCDPISGHVSLFWYQQALGQGPEFLTYFQNEAQLDKSGLPSDRFFAERPEGSVSTLKIQRTQQEDSAVYLCASSLGQINEQFFGPGTRLTVL.

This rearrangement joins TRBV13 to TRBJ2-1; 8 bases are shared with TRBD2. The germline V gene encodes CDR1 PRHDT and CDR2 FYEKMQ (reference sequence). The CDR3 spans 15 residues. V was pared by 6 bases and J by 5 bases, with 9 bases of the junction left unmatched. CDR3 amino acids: CASRPLAGPNNEQFF. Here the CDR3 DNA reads TGTGCCAGCAGACCCTTAGCGGGACCAAACAATGAGCAGTTCTTC.

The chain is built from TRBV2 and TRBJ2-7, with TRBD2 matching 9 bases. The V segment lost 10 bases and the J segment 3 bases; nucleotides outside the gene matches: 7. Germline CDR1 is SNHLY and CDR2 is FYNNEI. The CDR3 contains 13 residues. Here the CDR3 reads CATRTSVNYEQYF. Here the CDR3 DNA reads TGTGCCACCCGGACTAGCGTCAACTACGAGCAGTACTTC.

CDR3 amino acids: CATSRDRRGTDNYGYTF. For the CDR3, the DNA is TGTGCCACCAGCAGAGATCGACGGGGGACCGATAACTATGGCTACACCTTC. V and J are TRBV15 and TRBJ1-2; TRBD1 is a possible D gene (5 bases). Germline V gene data show CDR1 as LNHNV and CDR2 as YYDKDF (reference sequence). The CDR3 spans 17 residues. V was cut by 0 bases and J by 1 base, with 15 bases left in between. Combining the CDR3 with reference TRBV15 and TRBJ1-2 gives the whole variable domain DAMVIQNPRYQVTQFGKPVTLSCSQTLNHNVMYWYQQKSSQAPKLLFHYYDKDFNNEADTPDNFQSRRPNTSFCFLDIRSPGLGDTAMYLCATSRDRRGTDNYGYTFGSGTRLTVV.

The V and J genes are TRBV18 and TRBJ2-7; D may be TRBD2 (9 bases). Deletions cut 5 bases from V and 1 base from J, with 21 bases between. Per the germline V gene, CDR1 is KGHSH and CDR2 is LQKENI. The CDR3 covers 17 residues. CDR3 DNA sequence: TGTGCCAGCTCAACCGGACAGGGCCTAGCGGGATCCTACGAGCAGTACTTC. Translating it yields CASSTGQGLAGSYEQYF.

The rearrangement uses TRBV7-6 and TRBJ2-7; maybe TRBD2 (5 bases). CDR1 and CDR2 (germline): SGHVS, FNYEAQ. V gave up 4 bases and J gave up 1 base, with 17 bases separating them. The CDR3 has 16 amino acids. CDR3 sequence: CASSSLSGIKSYEQYF. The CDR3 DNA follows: TGTGCCAGCAGCTCCCTTTCCGGGATTAAATCCTACGAGCAGTACTTC.

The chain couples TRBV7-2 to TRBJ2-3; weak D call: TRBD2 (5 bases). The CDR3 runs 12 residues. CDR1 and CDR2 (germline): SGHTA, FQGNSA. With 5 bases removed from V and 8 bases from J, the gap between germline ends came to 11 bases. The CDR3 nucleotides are TGTGCCAGCAGCGCCAGCGGTGGTACGCAGTATTTT. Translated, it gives CASSASGGTQYF.

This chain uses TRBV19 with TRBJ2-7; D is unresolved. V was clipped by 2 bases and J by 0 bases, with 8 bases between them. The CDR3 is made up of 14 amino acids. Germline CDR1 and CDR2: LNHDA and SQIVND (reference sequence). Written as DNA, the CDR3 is TGTGCCAGTAGTATACTCAGTGACTCCTACGAGCAGTACTTC. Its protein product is CASSILSDSYEQYF.

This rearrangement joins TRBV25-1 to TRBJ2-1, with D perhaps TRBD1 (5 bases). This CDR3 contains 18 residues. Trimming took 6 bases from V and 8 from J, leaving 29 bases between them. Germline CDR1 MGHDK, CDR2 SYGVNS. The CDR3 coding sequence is TGTGCCAGCAGGTCCTATGGGGAAGGGGAACCGGTTGGCGATGAGCAGTTCTTC. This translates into CASRSYGEGEPVGDEQFF.

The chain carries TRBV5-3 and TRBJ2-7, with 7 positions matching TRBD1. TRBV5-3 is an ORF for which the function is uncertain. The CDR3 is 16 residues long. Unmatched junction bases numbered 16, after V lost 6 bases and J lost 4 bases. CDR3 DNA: TGTGCCAGAATTGCAAAGGACCGGGACAGACAATACGAGCAGTACTTC. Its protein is CARIAKDRDRQYEQYF.

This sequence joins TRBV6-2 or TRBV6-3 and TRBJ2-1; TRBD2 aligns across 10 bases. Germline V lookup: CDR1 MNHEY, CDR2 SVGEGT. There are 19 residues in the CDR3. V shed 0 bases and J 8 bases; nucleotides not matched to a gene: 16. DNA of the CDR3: TGTGCCAGCAGTTACTCGATTTCAGCGGGAGGGCCACAGATCGATGAGCAGTTCTTC. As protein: CASSYSISAGGPQIDEQFF.

The CDR3 protein is CASTDRGLGNSPLHF. Here the CDR3 DNA reads TGTGCCAGCACAGACAGGGGGCTCGGTAATTCACCCCTCCACTTT. This sequence joins TRBV27 and TRBJ1-6, with 10 bases fitting TRBD1. The trim removed 7 bases at V and 6 bases at J, leaving 6 bases unmatched. From germline, CDR1 is MNHEY and CDR2 SMNVEV (reference sequence). The length of the CDR3 is 15 residues.

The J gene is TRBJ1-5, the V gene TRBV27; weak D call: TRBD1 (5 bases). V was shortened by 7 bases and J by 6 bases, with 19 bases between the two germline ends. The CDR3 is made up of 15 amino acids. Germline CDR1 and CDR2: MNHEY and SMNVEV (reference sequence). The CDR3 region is CASTPRGGSSQPQHF. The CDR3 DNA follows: TGTGCCAGCACCCCCCGGGGGGGTAGTAGTCAGCCCCAGCATTTT.

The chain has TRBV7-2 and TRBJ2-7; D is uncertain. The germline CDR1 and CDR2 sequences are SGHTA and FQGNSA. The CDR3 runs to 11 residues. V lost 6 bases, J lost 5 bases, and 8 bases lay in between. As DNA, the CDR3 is TGTGCCAGCAGTATTTCCCACGAGCAGTACTTC. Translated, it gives CASSISHEQYF.

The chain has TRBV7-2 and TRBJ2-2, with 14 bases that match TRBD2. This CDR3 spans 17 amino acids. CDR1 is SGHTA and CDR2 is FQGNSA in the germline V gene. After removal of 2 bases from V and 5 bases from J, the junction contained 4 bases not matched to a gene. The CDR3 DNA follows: TGTGCCAGCAGCTTAAGTGGGACTAGCGGGAGAACCGGGGAGCTGTTTTTT. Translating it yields CASSLSGTSGRTGELFF.

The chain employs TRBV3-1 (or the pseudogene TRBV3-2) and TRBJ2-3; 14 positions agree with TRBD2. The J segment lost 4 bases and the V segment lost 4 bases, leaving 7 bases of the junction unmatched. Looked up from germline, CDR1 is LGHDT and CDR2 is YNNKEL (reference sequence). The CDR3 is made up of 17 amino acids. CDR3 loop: CASSRETGLAGADTQYF. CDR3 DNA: TGTGCCAGCAGCCGCGAGACGGGACTAGCGGGAGCAGATACGCAGTATTTT.

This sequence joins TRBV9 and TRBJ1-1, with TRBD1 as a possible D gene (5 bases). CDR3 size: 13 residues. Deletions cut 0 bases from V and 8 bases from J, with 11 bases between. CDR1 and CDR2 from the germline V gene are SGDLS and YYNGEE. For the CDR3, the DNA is TGTGCCAGCAGCGTAGAGGGGATGACAGAAGCTTTCTTT. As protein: CASSVEGMTEAFF.

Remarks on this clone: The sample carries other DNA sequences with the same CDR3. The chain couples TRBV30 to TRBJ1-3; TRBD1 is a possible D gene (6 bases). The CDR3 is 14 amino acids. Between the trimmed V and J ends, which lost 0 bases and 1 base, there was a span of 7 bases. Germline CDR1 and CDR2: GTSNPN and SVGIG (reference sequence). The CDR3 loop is CAWSVGGSGNTIYF. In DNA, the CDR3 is TGTGCCTGGAGTGTAGGGGGATCTGGAAACACCATATATTTT.

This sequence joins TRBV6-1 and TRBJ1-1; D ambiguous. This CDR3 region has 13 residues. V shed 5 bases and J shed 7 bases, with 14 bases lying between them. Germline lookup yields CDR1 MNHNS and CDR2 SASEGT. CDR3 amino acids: CASSSLMEIEAFF. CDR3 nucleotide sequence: TGTGCCAGCAGTTCTCTGATGGAGATTGAAGCTTTCTTT.

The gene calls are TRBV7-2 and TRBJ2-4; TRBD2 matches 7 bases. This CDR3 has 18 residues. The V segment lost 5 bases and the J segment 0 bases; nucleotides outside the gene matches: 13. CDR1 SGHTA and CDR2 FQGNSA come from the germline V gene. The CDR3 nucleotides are TGTGCCAGCAGCGCCAGGCCGGGGGAGGGATTAGCCAAAAACATTCAGTACTTC. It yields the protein CASSARPGEGLAKNIQYF.

DNA for the CDR3: TGTGCCAGCAGCTACCCTGGAGGTGAAGCTTTCTTT. Its translation: CASSYPGGEAFF. The chain links TRBV11-3 to TRBJ1-1; D is unclear. The germline V gene encodes CDR1 SGHNT and CDR2 YENEEA. V was cut by 4 bases and J by 7 bases, with 10 bases left in between. CDR3 size: 12 residues.

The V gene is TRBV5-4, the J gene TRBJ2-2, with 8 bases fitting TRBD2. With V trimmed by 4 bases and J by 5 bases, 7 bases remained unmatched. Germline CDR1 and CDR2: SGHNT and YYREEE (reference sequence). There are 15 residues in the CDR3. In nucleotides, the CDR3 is TGTGCCAGCAGCCCCGCGGGGGGTGGTACCGGGGAGCTGTTTTTT. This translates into CASSPAGGGTGELFF.

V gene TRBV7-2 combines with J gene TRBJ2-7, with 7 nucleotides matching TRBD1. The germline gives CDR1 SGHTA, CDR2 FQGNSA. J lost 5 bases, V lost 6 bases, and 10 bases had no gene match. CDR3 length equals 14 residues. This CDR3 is CASRLSATGDEQYF. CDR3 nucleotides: TGTGCCAGCAGACTTAGCGCAACAGGGGACGAGCAGTACTTC.

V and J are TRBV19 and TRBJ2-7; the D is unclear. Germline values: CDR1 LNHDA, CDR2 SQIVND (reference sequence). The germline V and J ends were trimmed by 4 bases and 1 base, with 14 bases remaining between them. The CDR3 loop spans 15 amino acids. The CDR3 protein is CASSNQVSGSYEQYF. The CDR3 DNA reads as TGTGCCAGTAGTAACCAAGTATCGGGTTCCTACGAGCAGTACTTC.